Presented here are 27 T cell receptor beta chains from one specimen sequenced in a study of regulatory T cells in long-lasting Graves disease. Arm-PCR of CDR3 regions and iRepertoire HTBI primers were the basis on which TCR beta libraries were built. TCRdb redid the calling of the multiplex PCR reads with MiXCR, one entry per CDR3 protein. The table records under 400,000 distinct CDR3 sequences, over 15% of them present only once. Noted time point: newly diagnosed GD, antithyroid drugs for less than 3 months. Researchers made the TCR library from RNA that was extracted from PBMCs. The same data also went into a second study, on T cells in Graves' hyperthyroidism and ophthalmopathy.

The material was peripheral blood mononuclear cells (PBMCs), obtained at new diagnosis, from a patient treated with antithyroid drugs. These receptors all stem from a man aged 40-49 years with Graves disease.

This clonotype appeared many times. In nucleotides, the CDR3 is TGTGCCAGCAGCTTGGGGGGGAATACGCAGTATTTT. Protein product: CASSLGGNTQYF. The rearrangement uses TRBV11-2 and TRBJ2-3, with 7 bases lining up with TRBD2. Germline lookup yields CDR1 SGHAT and CDR2 FQNNGV. The length of the CDR3 is 12 residues. The V segment lost 3 bases and the J segment 7 bases; nucleotides outside the gene matches: 1.

This clonotype was counted at least ten times. The gene calls are TRBV6-5 and TRBJ2-2, with 10 bases fitting TRBD1. The germline gives CDR1 MNHEY, CDR2 SVGAGI. The V and J ends lost 2 bases and 5 bases, in that order; junction bases with no gene match: 5. The CDR3 contains 16 residues. The CDR3 spells CASSYGQGGATGELFF. The DNA for the CDR3 is TGTGCCAGCAGTTACGGACAGGGGGGCGCAACCGGGGAGCTGTTTTTT.

This clonotype was counted between two and nine times. Mismatch with germline at one junction end may stem from a read error. The V call is TRBV28, the J call TRBJ1-1; the D gene is possibly TRBD1 (6 bases). The V gene's germline CDR1 is MDHEN and CDR2 SYDVKM. The CDR3 covers 14 residues. CDR3 amino acids: CASSRTDQNTKAFF. The CDR3 DNA sequence: TGTGCCAGCAGTCGGACAGACCAAAACACTAAAGCTTTCTTT.

As concerns this clonotype: A single base is all that separates this from a far larger clone, so a read error is likely. The CDR3 carries no conserved terminal phenylalanine or tryptophan, so it likely arises from a read error. The chain combines TRBV27 with TRBJ2-5; possible D gene TRBD2, 6 bases. CDR1 is MNHEY, CDR2 SMNVEV, per germline (reference sequence). Deletions cut 6 bases from V and 1 base from J, with 21 bases between. The CDR3 has 17 amino acids. DNA of the CDR3: TGTGCCAGCAGCCAAGCCCTCTTAGGCGGGGTCCAAGAGACCCAGTACTCC. The encoded protein is CASSQALLGGVQETQYS.

The V gene is TRBV5-1, the J gene TRBJ1-2; D gene ambiguous. The V gene lost 0 bases and the J gene lost 8 bases, with 11 bases spanning the gap. The CDR3 has 13 residues. Germline lookup yields CDR1 SGHRS and CDR2 YFSETQ. In nucleotides, the CDR3 is TGCGCCAGCAGCTTGGCCAGCGCCTACGGCTACACCTTC. This gives the protein CASSLASAYGYTF.

In the case of this clonotype: The CDR3 ends on some other residue instead of the conserved phenylalanine or tryptophan, so this is likely a read error. The chain couples TRBV7-2 to TRBJ2-5, with TRBD2 matching 12 bases. This CDR3 has 17 amino acids. Germline values: CDR1 SGHTA, CDR2 FQGNSA. V dropped 1 base and J dropped 5; count of bases not matched to a gene: 8. The CDR3 DNA reads as TGTGCCAGCAGCTTAGGCCCTAGCGGGGGGGCCAGGGAGACCCAGTACGTC. Translating it yields CASSLGPSGGARETQYV.

The gene calls are TRBV20-1 and TRBJ2-1; the D is unclear. This CDR3 has 16 amino acids. V was pared by 1 base and J by 5 bases, with 18 bases between. The V gene's germline CDR1 is DFQATT and CDR2 SNEGSKA (reference sequence). The CDR3 is CSARADWATIHNEQFF. The CDR3 DNA follows: TGCAGTGCTAGAGCGGATTGGGCTACAATTCACAATGAGCAGTTCTTC.

The table lists this clonotype with many counts. The rearrangement uses TRBV28 and TRBJ1-5, with D uncertain. Germline CDR1 is MDHEN and CDR2 is SYDVKM. The CDR3 spans 15 residues. V lost 3 bases, J lost 5 bases, and 14 bases lay in between. CDR3 sequence: CASSFLTQRHQPQHF. The CDR3 DNA follows: TGTGCCAGCAGTTTCCTAACCCAACGACATCAGCCCCAGCATTTT.

There are a few counts of this clonotype. V is TRBV24-1 and J is TRBJ2-4; D uncertain. Trimming left V 4 bases short and J 6 bases short, with 9 bases between. The germline V gene has CDR1 KGHDR and CDR2 SFDVKD. The CDR3 totals 13 residues. The CDR3 loop reads CATSEGYGNIQYF. The CDR3 nucleotides read TGTGCCACCAGTGAAGGGTATGGAAACATTCAGTACTTC.

This clonotype was seen many times. V is TRBV20-1 and J is TRBJ1-1; TRBD1 aligns across 7 bases. Germline-derived CDR1 and CDR2 are DFQATT and SNEGSKA (reference sequence). There are 13 residues in the CDR3. CDR3 sequence reads: CSGKQGSVTEAFF. Here the CDR3 DNA reads TGCAGCGGCAAACAGGGGAGTGTTACTGAAGCTTTCTTT.

This clonotype was detected ten times or more. The chain combines TRBV4-2 with TRBJ1-5; weak D call: TRBD1 (6 bases). This CDR3 region has 16 residues. V was pared by 0 bases and J by 0 bases, with 9 bases between. Germline V gene sequence: CDR1 LGHNA, CDR2 YNFKEQ. The CDR3 loop is CASSQDRGYSNQPQHF. The CDR3 DNA is TGTGCCAGCAGCCAAGACAGGGGATATAGCAATCAGCCCCAGCATTTT.

This clonotype was seen ten or more times. J is TRBJ1-3 and V is TRBV27; 11 nucleotides agree with TRBD1. The CDR3 covers 16 residues. Germline V gene lookup returns CDR1 MNHEY and CDR2 SMNVEV (reference sequence). After removal of 6 bases from V and 0 bases from J, the junction contained 4 bases not matched to a gene. CDR3 protein: CASRRTGGYSGNTIYF. DNA of the CDR3: TGTGCCAGCAGGCGGACAGGGGGCTACTCTGGAAACACCATATATTTT.

Many counts were recorded for this clonotype. The V call is TRBV3-1, the J call TRBJ2-3; TRBD2 agrees at 8 bases. Germline values: CDR1 LGHDT, CDR2 YNNKEL (reference sequence). The V gene end was trimmed by 7 bases and the J gene end by 0 bases; junction bases not matched to a gene: 6. This CDR3 region has 15 residues. DNA for the CDR3: TGTGCCAGCACGCGGGGGGTCACTAGCACAGATACGCAGTATTTT. It codes for CASTRGVTSTDTQYF.

V usage is TRBV28 and J usage is TRBJ2-3; TRBD1 aligns across 7 bases. The length of the CDR3 is 14 residues. V shed 5 bases, J shed 4 bases, and the junction held 6 bases outside the gene matches. CDR1 and CDR2 from the germline V gene are MDHEN and SYDVKM. CDR3 in amino acids: CASSVRGPADTQYF. The CDR3 DNA is TGTGCCAGCAGTGTAAGGGGGCCCGCAGATACGCAGTATTTT.

The V gene is TRBV7-9, the J gene TRBJ2-6; 9 bases agree with TRBD1. The ends lost 4 bases at V and 3 bases at J; junction bases unmatched: 13. CDR1 is SEHNR, CDR2 FQNEAQ, per germline (reference sequence). The CDR3 runs to 19 residues. The CDR3 DNA follows: TGTGCCAGCAGCTCAACTAGGACAGGGGTTGACGGTGGGGCCAACGTCCTGACTTTC. Residues: CASSSTRTGVDGGANVLTF.

This clonotype was observed many times. The chain is built from TRBV27 and TRBJ2-1; D is undetermined. Trimming took 8 bases from V and 7 from J, leaving 12 bases between them. The CDR3 covers 12 residues. The germline V gene has CDR1 MNHEY and CDR2 SMNVEV (reference sequence). CDR3 in amino acids: CASGSEQNEQFF. In nucleotides, the CDR3 is TGTGCCAGCGGATCCGAGCAGAATGAGCAGTTCTTC.

This clonotype was seen a few times. The chain combines TRBV25-1 with TRBJ2-4; a possible D gene is TRBD2 (5 bases). This CDR3 has 21 residues. The germline V and J ends were trimmed by 2 bases and 2 bases, with 28 bases remaining between them. Germline V gives CDR1 MGHDK, CDR2 SYGVNS. The CDR3 reads CASSEISGTGGGFGTKNIQYF. Written as DNA, the CDR3 is TGTGCCAGCAGTGAAATTTCAGGCACTGGAGGAGGTTTTGGTACCAAAAACATTCAGTACTTC.

As concerns this clonotype: It may be a read error: a sequence one base away is much more abundant. The chain links TRBV7-2 to TRBJ1-6; D perhaps matches TRBD1 (6 bases). The CDR3 contains 16 residues. Germline V gene lookup returns CDR1 SGHTA and CDR2 FQGNSA. CDR3 in amino acids: CANSLSRGQNNSPLHF. The CDR3 DNA reads as TGTGCCAACAGCTTAAGTCGAGGACAGAATAATTCACCCCTCCACTTT.

This clonotype has at least ten counts. The chain recombines TRBV5-1 with TRBJ2-5; 7 nucleotides agree with TRBD1. The J segment lost 7 bases and the V segment lost 2 bases, leaving 8 bases of the junction unmatched. Germline assignment: CDR1 SGHRS and CDR2 YFSETQ. The CDR3 has 14 amino acids. The CDR3 nucleotides are TGCGCCAGCAGCTTCGACAGGGTGGGCATGACCCAGTACTTC. It specifies CASSFDRVGMTQYF.

Note on this clonotype: With a much larger clone just one base away, this may be a read error. V usage is TRBV5-1 and J usage is TRBJ2-7, with D possibly called TRBD1 or TRBD2 (5 bases each). The CDR3 is made up of 15 amino acids. Germline lookup yields CDR1 SGHRS and CDR2 YFSETQ. CDR3 DNA sequence: TGCGCCAGCAGCTTGGAGGGCAACTTAGGGGACGAGCAGTGCTTC. Its protein is CASSLEGNLGDEQCF.

This clonotype was observed at least ten times. V usage is TRBV28 and J usage is TRBJ1-5, with D possibly matching TRBD1 (6 bases). The ends were cut back, 6 bases at V and 6 bases at J, with 15 bases in the middle. CDR1 is MDHEN, CDR2 SYDVKM, per germline. There are 14 residues in the CDR3. CDR3 loop: CASRLGGPGQPQHF. In DNA form, the CDR3 reads TGTGCCAGCAGGCTCGGGGGGCCTGGTCAGCCCCAGCATTTT.

This clonotype turned up a few times. The chain links TRBV7-9 to TRBJ1-3, with a possible D match to TRBD1 (6 bases). Germline V lookup: CDR1 SEHNR, CDR2 FQNEAQ (reference sequence). V was trimmed by 1 base and J by 0 bases, leaving 10 bases between them. The CDR3 is made up of 16 amino acids. In nucleotides, the CDR3 is TGTGCCAGCAGCTTAGGCGACAGGAACTCTGGAAACACCATATATTTT. Its protein product is CASSLGDRNSGNTIYF.

This clonotype was seen repeatedly, ten times or more. CDR3 sequence reads: CASSPGPATNEKLFF. The DNA for the CDR3 is TGTGCCAGCAGCCCAGGGCCTGCAACTAATGAAAAACTGTTTTTT. The chain employs TRBV7-2 and TRBJ1-4, with D maybe TRBD1 (5 bases). Germline lookup yields CDR1 SGHTA and CDR2 FQGNSA. With 5 bases removed from V and 0 bases from J, the gap between germline ends came to 10 bases. The CDR3 covers 15 residues. The full variable domain, with the rest looked up from reference TRBV7-2 and TRBJ1-4, is GAGVSQSPSNKVTEKGKDVELRCDPISGHTALYWYRQSLGQGLEFLIYFQGNSAPDKSGLPSDRFSAERTGGSVSTLTIQRTQQEDSAVYLCASSPGPATNEKLFFGSGTQLSVL.

This clonotype showed up many times. This chain links TRBV6-5 with TRBJ2-5; D is unresolved. The CDR3 is made up of 14 amino acids. Germline CDR1 reads MNHEY; CDR2 reads SVGAGI. V was trimmed by 4 bases and J by 4 bases, leaving 13 bases between them. CDR3 protein: CASSSTNQPETQYF. DNA for the CDR3: TGTGCCAGCAGTTCGACAAATCAACCAGAGACCCAGTACTTC.

This clonotype was picked up many times. The chain uses TRBV7-9 and TRBJ2-7; maybe TRBD1 (6 bases). Germline lookup yields CDR1 SEHNR and CDR2 FQNEAQ (reference sequence). Trimming shortened V by 5 bases and J by 1 base, and 21 bases separated the two germline ends. CDR3 length: 17 amino acids. The DNA of the CDR3 is TGTGCCAGCAGCCATCCCTTACAGGGCTCTGGATCCTACGAGCAGTACTTC. Its protein is CASSHPLQGSGSYEQYF.

This chain joins TRBV5-1 and TRBJ2-3; TRBD1 might be the D (6 bases). Germline V gene sequence: CDR1 SGHRS, CDR2 YFSETQ. The CDR3 runs 15 residues. With 0 bases removed from V and 4 bases from J, the gap between germline ends came to 12 bases. CDR3 nucleotide sequence: TGCGCCAGCAGCTTGGGGCAGGCAGGGGCAGATACGCAGTATTTT. This codes for CASSLGQAGADTQYF.

The gene calls are TRBV7-9 and TRBJ2-2, with D tentatively TRBD1 (6 bases). Between the trimmed V and J ends, which lost 2 bases and 6 bases, there was a span of 25 bases. The CDR3 covers 19 residues. CDR1 SEHNR and CDR2 FQNEAQ come from the germline V gene (reference sequence). As DNA, the CDR3 is TGTGCCAGCAGCTTAAGAAGAGGACAGTCCCTTCTCGTTGCCGGGGAGCTGTTTTTT. As protein: CASSLRRGQSLLVAGELFF.